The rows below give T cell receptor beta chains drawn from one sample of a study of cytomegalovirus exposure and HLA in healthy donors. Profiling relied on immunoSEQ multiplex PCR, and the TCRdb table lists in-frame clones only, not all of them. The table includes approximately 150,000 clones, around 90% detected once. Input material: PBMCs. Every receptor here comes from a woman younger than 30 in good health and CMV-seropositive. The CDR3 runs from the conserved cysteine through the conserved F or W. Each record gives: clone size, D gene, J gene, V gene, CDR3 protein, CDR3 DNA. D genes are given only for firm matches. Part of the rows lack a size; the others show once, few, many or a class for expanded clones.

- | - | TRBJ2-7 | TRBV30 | CAWSVHNEQYF | TGTGCCTGGAGTGTACACAACGAGCAGTACTTC
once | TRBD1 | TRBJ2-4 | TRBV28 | CASKPGRGRVKNIQYF | TGTGCCAGCAAGCCCGGAAGGGGGCGTGTCAAAAACATTCAGTACTTC
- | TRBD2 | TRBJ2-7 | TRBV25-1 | CASSRSGGLAGEQYF | TGTGCCAGCAGTCGATCGGGGGGGCTAGCAGGCGAGCAGTACTTC
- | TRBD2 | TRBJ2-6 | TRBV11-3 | CASSQNRGVSGANVLTF | TGTGCCAGCAGCCAAAATCGGGGGGTCTCTGGGGCCAACGTCCTGACTTTC
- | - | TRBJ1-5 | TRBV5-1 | CASSPGSRGDQPQHF | TGCGCCAGCAGCCCTGGGAGCAGGGGCGATCAGCCCCAGCATTTT
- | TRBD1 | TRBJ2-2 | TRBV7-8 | CASSSKGTGLRAELFF | TGTGCCAGCAGCTCCAAAGGGACAGGATTACGTGCGGAGCTGTTTTTT
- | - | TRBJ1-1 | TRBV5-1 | CASSLSVSLMNTEAFF | TGCGCCAGCAGCTTGTCCGTTTCTCTTATGAACACTGAAGCTTTCTTT
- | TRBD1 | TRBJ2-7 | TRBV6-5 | CASRHSQGYEQYF | TGTGCCAGCAGGCATTCACAGGGGTACGAGCAGTACTTC
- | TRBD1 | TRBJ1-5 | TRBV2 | CASSRNRGGGQPQHF | TGTGCCAGCAGTAGGAACAGGGGGGGCGGTCAGCCCCAGCATTTT
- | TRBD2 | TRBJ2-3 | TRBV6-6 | CASTTQGLQNTDTQYF | TGTGCCAGCACTACGCAGGGACTACAAAACACAGATACGCAGTATTTT
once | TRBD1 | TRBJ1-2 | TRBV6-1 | CASGGTGINYGYTF | TGTGCCAGCGGGGGGACAGGGATTAACTATGGCTACACCTTC
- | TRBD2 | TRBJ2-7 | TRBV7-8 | CASSLALAGGSEQYF | TGTGCCAGCAGCTTAGCGCTAGCGGGAGGATCCGAGCAGTACTTC
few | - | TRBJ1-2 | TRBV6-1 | CASSPGGVYGYTF | TGTGCCAGCAGCCCTGGGGGGGTCTATGGCTACACCTTC
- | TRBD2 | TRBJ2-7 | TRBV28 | CASSPNFSGSSYEQYF | TGTGCCAGCAGTCCAAATTTTAGCGGGAGCTCCTACGAGCAGTACTTC
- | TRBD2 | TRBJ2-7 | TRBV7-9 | CASGLAGYEQYF | TGTGCCAGCGGACTAGCGGGATACGAGCAGTACTTC
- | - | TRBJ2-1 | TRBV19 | CASSIEGSEQFF | TGTGCCAGTAGTATTGAAGGGAGCGAGCAGTTCTTC
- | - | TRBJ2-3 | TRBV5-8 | CASSLPTGPGSTDTQYF | TGTGCCAGCAGCTTGCCTACCGGACCGGGGAGCACAGATACGCAGTATTTT
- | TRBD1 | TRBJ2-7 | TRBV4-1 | CASSLGQAPYEQYF | TGCGCCAGCAGCCTGGGACAGGCACCCTACGAGCAGTACTTC
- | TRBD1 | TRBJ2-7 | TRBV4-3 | CASSRSDRTGQNEQYF | TGCGCCAGCAGCCGATCCGACAGGACAGGCCAAAACGAGCAGTACTTC
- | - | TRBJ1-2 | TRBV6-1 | CASSEGGAGYTF | TGTGCCAGCAGTGAAGGGGGCGCTGGCTACACCTTC
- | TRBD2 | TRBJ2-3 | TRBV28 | CASRPTTVSFTSGSPPIWYF | TGTGCCAGCAGGCCCACGACTGTATCATTTACTAGCGGGAGCCCACCCATTTGGTATTTT
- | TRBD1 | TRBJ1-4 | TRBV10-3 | CAISLGQGFNEKLFF | TGTGCCATCAGTTTGGGACAGGGATTTAATGAAAAACTGTTTTTT
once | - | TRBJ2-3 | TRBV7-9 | CASSSRDWGTDTQYF | TGTGCCAGCAGCTCCCGGGACTGGGGGACAGATACGCAGTATTTT
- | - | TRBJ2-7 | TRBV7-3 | CASSPGLGYEQYF | TGTGCCAGCAGCCCCGGACTGGGGTACGAGCAGTACTTC
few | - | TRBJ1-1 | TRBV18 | CASSFQSTGNTEAFF | TGTGCCAGCTCATTCCAGTCGACAGGGAACACTGAAGCTTTCTTT
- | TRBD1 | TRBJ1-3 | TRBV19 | CASSLGQGNTIYF | TGTGCCAGTAGCCTGGGACAGGGAAACACCATATATTTT
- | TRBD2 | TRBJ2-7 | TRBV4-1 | CASSQAGLVSSYEQYF | TGCGCCAGCAGCCAAGCCGGACTAGTCAGCTCCTACGAGCAGTACTTC
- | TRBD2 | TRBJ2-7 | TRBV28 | CASSLHGGKSSYEQYF | TGTGCCAGCAGTCTCCACGGGGGGAAAAGCTCCTACGAGCAGTACTTC
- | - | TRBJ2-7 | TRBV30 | CAWSVGAPGQYF | TGTGCCTGGAGTGTAGGGGCTCCGGGGCAGTACTTC
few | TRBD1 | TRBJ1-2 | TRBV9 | CASSVGAGGVYGYTF | TGTGCCAGCAGCGTAGGGGCAGGGGGTGTCTATGGCTACACCTTC
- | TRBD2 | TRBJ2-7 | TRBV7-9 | CASSLALIAGSYEQYF | TGTGCCAGCAGCTTAGCGTTGATAGCGGGCTCCTACGAGCAGTACTTC
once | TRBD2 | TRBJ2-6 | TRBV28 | CASSLRPSGVSGANVLTF | TGTGCCAGCAGTTTGCGGCCTAGCGGTGTCTCTGGGGCCAACGTCCTGACTTTC
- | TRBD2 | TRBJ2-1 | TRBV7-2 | CASSLHRGSRGNEQFF | TGTGCCAGCAGCTTACACCGCGGGAGTCGGGGCAATGAGCAGTTCTTC
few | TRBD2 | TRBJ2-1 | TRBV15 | CATSRDRGRNEQFF | TGTGCCACCAGCAGAGATCGCGGGAGGAATGAGCAGTTCTTC
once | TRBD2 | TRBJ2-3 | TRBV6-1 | CASSETGGTSTDTQYF | TGTGCCAGCAGTGAAACGGGAGGAACGAGCACAGATACGCAGTATTTT
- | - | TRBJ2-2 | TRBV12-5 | CASGLTNWELFF | TGTGCTAGTGGTTTAACAAATTGGGAGCTGTTTTTT
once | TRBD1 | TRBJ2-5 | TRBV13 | CASSSAGDRGLETQYF | TGTGCCAGCAGCTCCGCCGGGGACAGGGGGCTAGAGACCCAGTACTTC
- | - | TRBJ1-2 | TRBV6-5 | CASTDRGGPHGYTF | TGTGCCAGCACCGACAGAGGAGGGCCCCATGGCTACACCTTC
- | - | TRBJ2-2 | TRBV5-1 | CASSLALSGELFF | TGCGCCAGCAGCCTTGCACTATCCGGGGAGCTGTTTTTT
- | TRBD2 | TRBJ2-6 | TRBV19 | CATGRSTGANVLTF | TGTGCCACCGGGAGGTCTACTGGGGCCAACGTCCTGACTTTC
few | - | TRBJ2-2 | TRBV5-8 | CASSLAISTTYTGELFF | TGTGCCAGCAGCTTGGCCATTAGTACCACTTACACCGGGGAGCTGTTTTTT
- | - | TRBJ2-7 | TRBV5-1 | CASSPRGVYEQYF | TGCGCCAGCAGCCCCAGGGGGGTATACGAGCAGTACTTC
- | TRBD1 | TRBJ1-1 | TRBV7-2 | CASSQTGTGGLKPNTEAFF | TGTGCCAGCAGCCAAACCGGGACAGGGGGTCTCAAACCTAACACTGAAGCTTTCTTT
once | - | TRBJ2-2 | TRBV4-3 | CASSSGHSNTGELFF | TGCGCCAGCAGCTCCGGACACTCGAACACCGGGGAGCTGTTTTTT
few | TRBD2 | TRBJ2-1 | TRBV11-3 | CASSSGLAGWYNEQFF | TGTGCCAGCAGCTCGGGACTAGCGGGATGGTACAATGAGCAGTTCTTC
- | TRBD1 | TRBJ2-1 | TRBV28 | CASSRSDTTGSSYNEQFF | TGTGCCAGCAGTCGCAGCGACACGACAGGGTCCTCCTACAATGAGCAGTTCTTC
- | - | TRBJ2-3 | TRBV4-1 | CASSQAEEADTQYF | TGCGCCAGCAGCCAAGCAGAGGAGGCAGATACGCAGTATTTT
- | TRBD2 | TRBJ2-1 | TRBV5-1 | CASTQTGLAGVGEQFF | TGCGCCAGCACCCAAACCGGACTAGCGGGAGTGGGAGAGCAGTTCTTC
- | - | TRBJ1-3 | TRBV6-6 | CASQGGGNTIYF | TGTGCCAGTCAGGGAGGAGGAAACACCATATATTTT
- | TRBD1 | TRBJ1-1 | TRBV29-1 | CSAWTGPEAFF | TGCAGCGCCTGGACAGGGCCTGAAGCTTTCTTT